This entry lists 11 T cell receptor beta chains sequenced from one sample in a study of shared clonotypes between healthy human individuals. Assay used: immunoSEQ multiplex PCR; TCRdb lists only in-frame clones, some missing. This table holds over 950,000 clones, approximately 77% found once. Sequenced: memory CD4+ T cells from PBMCs. Subset in this sample: CD45RA-negative fraction. These receptors originate from a man between 18 and 29 years old in good health. Some clones in this sample may be carry-over from other donors' samples.

This clone was recorded a few times. Other DNA sequences in the sample encode the same CDR3. This chain uses TRBV30 with TRBJ1-5, with D possibly matching TRBD1 (6 bases). Germline V gives CDR1 GTSNPN, CDR2 SVGIG (reference sequence). V lost 3 bases, J lost 4 bases, and 7 bases lay in between. The CDR3 is 12 residues long. CDR3 protein: CAWRTGNQPQHF. The CDR3 DNA reads TGTGCCTGGAGGACAGGAAATCAGCCCCAGCATTTT.

V usage is TRBV2 and J usage is TRBJ2-7; D remains ambiguous. The CDR3 covers 11 residues. The ends were cut back, 5 bases at V and 7 bases at J, with 9 bases in the middle. The V gene's germline CDR1 is SNHLY and CDR2 FYNNEI. The CDR3 here is CASSPWEEQYF. CDR3 bases: TGTGCCAGCAGTCCCTGGGAAGAGCAGTACTTC.

The rearrangement joins TRBV7-2 to TRBJ2-5, with 13 bases matching TRBD2. V lost 5 bases, J lost 5 bases, and 5 bases stayed unmatched. The germline CDR1 and CDR2 sequences are SGHTA and FQGNSA. The CDR3 length is 15 residues. CDR3 sequence: CASSRTSGSWETQYF. For the CDR3, the DNA is TGTGCCAGCAGCAGGACTAGCGGGAGCTGGGAGACCCAGTACTTC.

In this sample, this clone turned up a few times. The genes are TRBV28 and TRBJ1-4; 8 bases are a match to TRBD1. The CDR3 has 14 amino acids. Unmatched junction bases numbered 6, after V lost 4 bases and J lost 8 bases. Germline values: CDR1 MDHEN, CDR2 SYDVKM. DNA for the CDR3: TGTGCCAGCAGTTCGACAGGGGTTATAGAAAAACTGTTTTTT. Its translation is CASSSTGVIEKLFF. The full variable domain, completed using reference TRBV28 and TRBJ1-4, is DVKVTQSSRYLVKRTGEKVFLECVQDMDHENMFWYRQDPGLGLRLIYFSYDVKMKEKGDIPEGYSVSREKKERFSLILESASTNQTSMYLCASSSTGVIEKLFFGSGTQLSVL.

This rearrangement joins TRBV25-1 to TRBJ1-4; 8 bases map to TRBD1. The CDR3 loop spans 15 amino acids. V shed 2 bases and J 7 bases; nucleotides not matched to a gene: 6. CDR1 is MGHDK and CDR2 is SYGVNS in the germline V gene. CDR3 residues: CASSEPRGPGEKLFF. In DNA form, the CDR3 reads TGTGCCAGCAGTGAACCCAGGGGGCCAGGTGAAAAACTGTTTTTT.

The chain uses TRBV5-1 and TRBJ1-5; no clear D gene. V was pared by 4 bases and J by 2 bases, with 19 bases between. The CDR3 has 17 residues. The germline V gene encodes CDR1 SGHRS and CDR2 YFSETQ. For the CDR3, the DNA is TGCGCCAGCAGCCAAGATCTGGCGGGTGGTCGCAATCAGCCCCAGCATTTT. Translation gives CASSQDLAGGRNQPQHF.

The rearrangement uses TRBV7-2 and TRBJ1-1, with 7 bases aligning to TRBD1. The CDR3 has 14 amino acids. Germline-derived CDR1 and CDR2 are SGHTA and FQGNSA. V dropped 5 bases and J dropped 4; count of bases not matched to a gene: 7. The CDR3 here is CASSPRQGGTEAFF. The CDR3 coding sequence is TGTGCCAGCAGCCCAAGACAGGGCGGCACTGAAGCTTTCTTT. Looking up the rest from reference TRBV7-2 and TRBJ1-1 gives the full variable domain: GAGVSQSPSNKVTEKGKDVELRCDPISGHTALYWYRQSLGQGLEFLIYFQGNSAPDKSGLPSDRFSAERTGGSVSTLTIQRTQQEDSAVYLCASSPRQGGTEAFFGQGTRLTVV.

V usage is TRBV27 and J usage is TRBJ1-5; D is uncertain. V shed 6 bases and J shed 6 bases, with 21 bases lying between them. Germline lookup yields CDR1 MNHEY and CDR2 SMNVEV (reference sequence). The CDR3 is 16 residues long. The CDR3 DNA follows: TGTGCCAGCAGCCCGATTTCCGTCGGAGTATCTCAGCCCCAGCATTTT. Amino acid sequence: CASSPISVGVSQPQHF.

V usage is TRBV4-1 and J usage is TRBJ2-3; 8 bases agree with TRBD2. With 1 base clipped from V and 4 bases from J, the junction kept 1 base outside the gene matches. CDR3 size: 14 residues. CDR1 and CDR2 (germline): MGHRA, YSYEKL. DNA of the CDR3: TGCGCCAGCAGCCAAGTAGCGGGATCAGATACGCAGTATTTT. It codes for CASSQVAGSDTQYF.

This clone was recorded once. The gene calls are TRBV29-1 and TRBJ2-3, with a weak D call TRBD1 (5 bases). Trimming took off 7 bases at V and 3 bases at J, with 14 bases between the two ends. The CDR3 spans 13 residues. Germline CDR1 reads SQVTM; CDR2 reads ANQGSEA. Written as DNA, the CDR3 is TGCAGCGGGGGTAGGGGAAGGACAGATACGCAGTATTTT. Translation gives CSGGRGRTDTQYF.

CDR3 coding DNA: TGTGCCAGCTCACCCGCTAAGGCAGATACGCAGTATTTT. It is translated as CASSPAKADTQYF. V and J are TRBV18 and TRBJ2-3; D remains unclear. Trimming left V 3 bases short and J 4 bases short, with 8 bases between. CDR1 is KGHSH, CDR2 LQKENI, per germline. This CDR3 comprises 13 residues.